The 18 T cell receptor beta chains given below trace back to one sample, sequenced in a study of blood T cell repertoires in COVID-19. Clones were read by immunoSEQ multiplex PCR, and TCRdb kept only the in-frame ones, dropping some. Of 200,000 to 300,000 clones listed, just under 85% are singletons. The source material was peripheral blood. These receptors all stem from a woman in her sixties or seventies with active or convalescent COVID-19.

The chain uses TRBV2 and TRBJ2-7; 13 bases align to TRBD2. V gave up 5 bases and J gave up 4 bases; unmatched junction bases: 8. Germline V gives CDR1 SNHLY, CDR2 FYNNEI. CDR3 size: 16 residues. Here the CDR3 reads CASSSPGLAGVYEQYV. The CDR3 DNA follows: TGTGCCAGCAGTTCCCCCGGACTAGCGGGGGTATACGAGCAGTACGTC.

This chain uses TRBV5-8 with TRBJ2-3; D unclear. The length of the CDR3 is 14 residues. Germline CDR1 and CDR2: SGHTS and YDEGEE. Trimming removed 2 bases from V and 6 bases from J, with 13 bases in between. CDR3 coding DNA: TGTGCCAGCAGCTTCCTCCCTCCCCTGGATACGCAGTATTTT. It yields the protein CASSFLPPLDTQYF.

V usage is TRBV11-2 and J usage is TRBJ1-2; TRBD1 matches 7 bases. The CDR3 contains 15 residues. The trim removed 5 bases at V and 5 bases at J, leaving 11 bases unmatched. Per the germline V gene, CDR1 is SGHAT and CDR2 is FQNNGV. Here the CDR3 reads CASSLRTTGEYGYTF. CDR3 coding DNA: TGTGCCAGCAGCCTTCGAACCACAGGGGAATATGGCTACACCTTC.

The rearrangement uses TRBV24-1 and TRBJ2-5; tentative D call: TRBD2 (6 bases). The CDR3 has 17 residues. V lost 4 bases, J lost 5 bases, and 22 bases lay in between. The germline V gene has CDR1 KGHDR and CDR2 SFDVKD. DNA of the CDR3: TGTGCCACCAGTGACGCCGACGGTGGGATGGGGAGGGAGACCCAGTACTTC. This codes for CATSDADGGMGRETQYF.

This rearrangement joins TRBV7-6 to TRBJ2-3; D might be TRBD1 (6 bases). Germline CDR1 is SGHVS and CDR2 is FNYEAQ. V was clipped by 2 bases and J by 2 bases, with 11 bases between them. This CDR3 region has 15 residues. CDR3 bases: TGTGCCAGCAGCTTATGGGACACCTTCACAGATACGCAGTATTTT. Translating it yields CASSLWDTFTDTQYF.

This CDR3 reads CASSQVFRTAAYEQYF. The DNA of the CDR3 is TGTGCCAGCAGCCAAGTATTCCGGACAGCGGCCTACGAGCAGTACTTC. This chain connects TRBV4-2 to TRBJ2-7; possible D gene TRBD1, 6 bases. The germline V and J ends were trimmed by 1 base and 2 bases, with 15 bases remaining between them. CDR1 is LGHNA and CDR2 is YNFKEQ in the germline V gene. The CDR3 runs to 16 residues.

This clone showed up just a few times. This chain uses TRBV9 with TRBJ2-5; tentatively, D is TRBD2 (5 bases). Trimming pared 0 bases from V and 4 bases from J, leaving 7 bases between. CDR1 and CDR2 from the germline V gene are SGDLS and YYNGEE. This CDR3 is built from 13 residues. CDR3 in DNA: TGTGCCAGCAGCGTAGGTCGGGGAGAGACCCAGTACTTC. It yields the protein CASSVGRGETQYF.

The chain carries TRBV12-3 or TRBV12-4 and TRBJ1-2, with D tentatively TRBD1 (6 bases). Trimming stripped 5 bases from V and 7 bases from J, with 14 bases between. This CDR3 is built from 13 residues. CDR3 nucleotides: TGTGCCAGCAGTATCGGGGGGGCTGGTGGCTACACCTTC. This sequence encodes CASSIGGAGGYTF.

The gene calls are TRBV6-6 and TRBJ1-3; 8 positions match TRBD1. V lost 2 bases to trimming and J lost 4 bases; unmatched junction nucleotides: 7. CDR1 and CDR2 (germline): MNHNY, SVGAGI (reference sequence). The CDR3 consists of 16 residues. CDR3: CASSYGGRGLGNTIYF. DNA of the CDR3: TGTGCCAGCAGTTACGGCGGCAGGGGGCTGGGAAACACCATATATTTT.

In its sample, this clone was seen many times. The CDR3 bases are TGTGCCAGTAGTAACGGGACAGGGACTGGGGCCAACGTCCTGACTTTC. It codes for CASSNGTGTGANVLTF. This chain links TRBV19 with TRBJ2-6; TRBD1 matches 9 bases. J lost 2 bases, V lost 4 bases, and 3 bases had no gene match. The CDR3 extends over 16 amino acids. Germline V gene data show CDR1 as LNHDA and CDR2 as SQIVND (reference sequence).

This clone appeared a single time. CDR3 amino acids: CASSAQSGRDSYEQYF. The CDR3 DNA is TGTGCCAGCAGCGCGCAAAGCGGGAGGGACTCCTACGAGCAGTACTTC. The chain carries TRBV4-2 and TRBJ2-7; 10 bases line up with TRBD2. Germline CDR1 is LGHNA and CDR2 is YNFKEQ. After removal of 5 bases from V and 0 bases from J, the junction contained 7 bases not matched to a gene. This CDR3 spans 16 amino acids.

This clone was detected a few times. This chain joins TRBV14 and TRBJ2-3, with D perhaps matching TRBD2 (5 bases). The CDR3 extends over 18 amino acids. V was clipped by 0 bases and J by 2 bases, with 18 bases between them. Germline-derived CDR1 and CDR2 are SGHDN and FVKESK. The DNA for the CDR3 is TGTGCCAGCAGCCAAGATACGCTAGCAGGATTCAACACAGATACGCAGTATTTT. It codes for CASSQDTLAGFNTDTQYF.

The J gene is TRBJ2-7, the V gene TRBV5-5; D gene ambiguous. The CDR3 sequence is 14 residues long. Deletions cut 2 bases from V and 0 bases from J, with 9 bases between. Germline loops: CDR1 SGHKS, CDR2 YYEKEE (reference sequence). The CDR3 nucleotides are TGTGCCAGCAGCTTAGATGGCAGCTCCTACGAGCAGTACTTC. Translated, it gives CASSLDGSSYEQYF. Full variable domain (missing parts from reference TRBV5-5 and TRBJ2-7): DAGVTQSPTHLIKTRGQQVTLRCSPISGHKSVSWYQQVLGQGPQFIFQYYEKEERGRGNFPDRFSARQFPNYSSELNVNALLLGDSALYLCASSLDGSSYEQYFGPGTRLTVT.

J is TRBJ2-1 and V is TRBV20-1; D is uncertain. The germline V gene has CDR1 DFQATT and CDR2 SNEGSKA (reference sequence). The CDR3 loop spans 11 amino acids. V was cut by 0 bases and J by 15 bases, with 12 bases left in between. The CDR3 DNA follows: TGCAGTGCTAGAGATTTGGTGGAGTCGTTCTTC. This codes for CSARDLVESFF.

The V call is TRBV3-1 (or the pseudogene TRBV3-2), the J call TRBJ2-1, with D perhaps TRBD1 (6 bases). Per the germline V gene, CDR1 is LGHDT and CDR2 is YNNKEL (reference sequence). Trimming stripped 0 bases from V and 0 bases from J, with 9 bases between. The length of the CDR3 is 16 residues. This chain's CDR3 is CASSQEGQSSYNEQFF. In DNA, the CDR3 is TGTGCCAGCAGCCAAGAAGGACAGAGCTCCTACAATGAGCAGTTCTTC.

The chain has TRBV13 and TRBJ2-4; 10 positions agree with TRBD1. The CDR3 has 16 amino acids. Unmatched junction bases numbered 9, after V lost 5 bases and J lost 5 bases. Germline lookup yields CDR1 PRHDT and CDR2 FYEKMQ (reference sequence). The CDR3 DNA sequence: TGTGCCAGCAGCCTGAGGACAGGGGGACGCCAAAACATTCAGTACTTC. Translation: CASSLRTGGRQNIQYF.

This clone has more than one count but fewer than ten. The chain joins TRBV3-1 (or the pseudogene TRBV3-2) to TRBJ2-1; TRBD2 aligns across 10 bases. J gave up 8 bases and V 7 bases, and 8 bases lay outside the gene matches. The germline CDR1 and CDR2 sequences are LGHDT and YNNKEL (reference sequence). CDR3 length: 14 amino acids. This CDR3 reads CASMIAGGRHEQFF. The CDR3 DNA follows: TGTGCCAGCATGATAGCGGGGGGACGGCATGAGCAGTTCTTC.

This chain joins TRBV6-5 and TRBJ1-1; 7 bases align to TRBD1. Germline loops: CDR1 MNHEY, CDR2 SVGAGI. J lost 4 bases, V lost 11 bases, and 16 bases had no gene match. The CDR3 covers 15 residues. The CDR3 protein is CAGRTGTAEGTEAFF. CDR3 nucleotide sequence: TGTGCCGGAAGAACCGGGACAGCGGAGGGCACTGAAGCTTTCTTT.